A selection of T cell receptor beta chains follows, all from one sample in a study of shared clonotypes between healthy human individuals. Sequenced by immunoSEQ multiplex PCR; TCRdb stores in-frame clones only, minus some. The table includes roughly 1,500,000 clones, 98% detected once. The sample comprised naive CD4+ T cells sorted from blood. The receptors derive from a man under 40 in good health. Both conserved end residues are part of each CDR3. The D gene is left open where the match is weak. Rows may omit the clone size; those that give it use once, few, many or a size class.

V	J	D	size	CDR3	DNA
TRBV29-1	TRBJ1-2	-	few	CSVDSGSGYTF	TGCAGCGTTGACTCTGGGAGCGGCTACACCTTC
TRBV30	TRBJ1-5	-	-	CAWSRGDYSNQPQHF	TGTGCCTGGAGTCGAGGGGATTATAGCAATCAGCCCCAGCATTTT
TRBV29-1	TRBJ1-1	-	-	CSVGDEAFF	TGCAGCGTTGGGGATGAAGCTTTCTTT
TRBV10-3	TRBJ2-2	TRBD2	-	CAIRASGSSNTGELFF	TGTGCCATCAGGGCTAGCGGGAGCTCGAACACCGGGGAGCTGTTTTTT
TRBV30	TRBJ2-1	-	once	CAWSVLRGGSLYNEQFF	TGTGCCTGGAGTGTTTTGCGAGGGGGTTCTCTCTACAATGAGCAGTTCTTC
TRBV5-1	TRBJ2-7	TRBD1	-	CASSVAGTAAYEQYF	TGCGCCAGCAGCGTGGCCGGGACAGCGGCCTACGAGCAGTACTTC
TRBV6-5	TRBJ2-7	TRBD1	-	CASSYLNTGVEQYF	TGTGCCAGCAGTTACTTGAATACAGGGGTCGAGCAGTACTTC
TRBV11-2	TRBJ2-5	TRBD2	-	CASSAGTSGTSRETQYF	TGTGCCAGCAGTGCCGGGACTAGCGGGACCTCGAGGGAGACCCAGTACTTC
TRBV11-2	TRBJ2-1	-	once	CASSPRTRDNEQFF	TGTGCCAGCAGCCCGAGGACGCGGGACAATGAGCAGTTCTTC
TRBV19	TRBJ2-7	TRBD1	-	CASSSRGIPAEQYF	TGTGCCAGTAGTTCCAGGGGGATTCCTGCCGAGCAGTACTTC
TRBV11-2	TRBJ2-7	-	-	CASSSMRGREQYF	TGTGCCAGCAGCTCCATGCGGGGGCGCGAGCAGTACTTC